This T cell receptor (beta chain) was retrieved from a study of blood T cell repertoires in COVID-19. Study-level background: Both acute and convalescent COVID-19 samples were obtained from the United States, Italy and Spain. Sources were T cells, B-cell-depleted T cells, or PBMCs; the material itself was cDNA or gDNA.

Methods used by the authors: Counts of nucleated cells, estimated from reference gene primer amplification, were obtained. TCRdb's copy holds only in-frame clones and misses some; the assay was immunoSEQ multiplex PCR. V and J calls plus clone size are reproduced from that table; the DNA served to infer D and trimming. The data show tens of thousands of clones, roughly 90% seen once. The CDR3 is 16 amino acids. Between the trimmed V and J ends, which lost 0 bases and 0 bases, there was a span of 12 bases. Per germline, CDR1 SGHRS and CDR2 YFSETQ. The receptor was derived from a man older than 75 with acute or convalescent COVID-19. Sequences were obtained from peripheral blood. This chain connects TRBV5-1 to TRBJ2-5; no definite D call. Here the CDR3 DNA reads TGCGCCAGCAGCTTGGTCGGTGTTTCTTACCAAGAGACCCAGTACTTC. As protein: CASSLVGVSYQETQYF.